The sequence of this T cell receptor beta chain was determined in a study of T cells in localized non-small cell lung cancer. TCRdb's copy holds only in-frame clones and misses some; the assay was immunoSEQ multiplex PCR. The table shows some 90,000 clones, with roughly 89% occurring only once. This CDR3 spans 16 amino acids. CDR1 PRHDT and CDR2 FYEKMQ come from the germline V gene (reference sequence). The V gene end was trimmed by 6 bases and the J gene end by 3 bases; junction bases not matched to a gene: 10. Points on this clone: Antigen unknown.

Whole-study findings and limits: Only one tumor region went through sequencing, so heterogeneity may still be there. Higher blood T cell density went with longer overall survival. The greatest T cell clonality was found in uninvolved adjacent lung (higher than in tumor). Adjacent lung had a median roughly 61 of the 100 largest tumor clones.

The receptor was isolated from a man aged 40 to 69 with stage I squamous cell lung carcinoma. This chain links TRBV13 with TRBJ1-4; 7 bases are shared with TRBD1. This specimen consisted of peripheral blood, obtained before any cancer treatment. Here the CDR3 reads CASRPTGLSANEKLFF. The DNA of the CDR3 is TGTGCCAGCAGACCGACAGGGCTAAGTGCTAATGAAAAACTGTTTTTT.